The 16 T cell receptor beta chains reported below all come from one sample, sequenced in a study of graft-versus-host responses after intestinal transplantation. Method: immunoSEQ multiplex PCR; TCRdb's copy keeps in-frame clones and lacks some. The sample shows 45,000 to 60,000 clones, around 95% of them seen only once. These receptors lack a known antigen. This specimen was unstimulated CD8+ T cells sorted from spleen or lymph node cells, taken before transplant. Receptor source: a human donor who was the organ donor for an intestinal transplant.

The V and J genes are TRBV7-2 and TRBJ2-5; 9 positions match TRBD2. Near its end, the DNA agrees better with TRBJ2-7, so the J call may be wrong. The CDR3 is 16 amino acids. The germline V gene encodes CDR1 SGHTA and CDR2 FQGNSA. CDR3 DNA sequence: TGTGCCAGCAGCCTAGGGTCGACTAGCGGCAAATACGAGCAGTACTTC. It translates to CASSLGSTSGKYEQYF.

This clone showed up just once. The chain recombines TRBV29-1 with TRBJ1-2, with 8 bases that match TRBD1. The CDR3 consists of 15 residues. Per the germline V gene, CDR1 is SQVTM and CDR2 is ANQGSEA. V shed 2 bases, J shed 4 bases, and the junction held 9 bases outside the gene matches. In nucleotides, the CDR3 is TGCAGCGTTGAACTAGGACAGGGCCAACTCTATGGCTACACCTTC. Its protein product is CSVELGQGQLYGYTF.

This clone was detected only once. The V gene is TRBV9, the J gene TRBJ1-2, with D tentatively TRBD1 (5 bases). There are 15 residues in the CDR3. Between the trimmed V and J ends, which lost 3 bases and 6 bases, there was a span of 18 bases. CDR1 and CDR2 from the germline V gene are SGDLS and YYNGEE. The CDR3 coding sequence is TGTGCCAGCAGCGACACCGTGGCAGGGTTGGATGGCTACACCTTC. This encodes CASSDTVAGLDGYTF.

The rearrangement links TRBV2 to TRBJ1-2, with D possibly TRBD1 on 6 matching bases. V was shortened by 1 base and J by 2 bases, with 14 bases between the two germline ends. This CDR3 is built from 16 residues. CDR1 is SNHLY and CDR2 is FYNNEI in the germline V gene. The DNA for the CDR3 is TGTGCCAGCAGTGAAGTGAGGATGGACAGAAACTATGGCTACACCTTC. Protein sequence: CASSEVRMDRNYGYTF.

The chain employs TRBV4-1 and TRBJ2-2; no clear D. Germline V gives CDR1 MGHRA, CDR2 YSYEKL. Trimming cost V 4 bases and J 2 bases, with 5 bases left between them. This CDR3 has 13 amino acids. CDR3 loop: CASSRDNTGELFF. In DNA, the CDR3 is TGCGCCAGCAGCCGAGATAACACCGGGGAGCTGTTTTTT.

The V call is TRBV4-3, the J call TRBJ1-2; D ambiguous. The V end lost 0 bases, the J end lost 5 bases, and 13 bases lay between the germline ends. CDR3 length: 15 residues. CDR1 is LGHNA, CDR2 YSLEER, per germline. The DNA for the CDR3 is TGCGCCAGCAGCCAAGATAAAACGGAGGTTTATGGCTACACCTTC. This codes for CASSQDKTEVYGYTF.

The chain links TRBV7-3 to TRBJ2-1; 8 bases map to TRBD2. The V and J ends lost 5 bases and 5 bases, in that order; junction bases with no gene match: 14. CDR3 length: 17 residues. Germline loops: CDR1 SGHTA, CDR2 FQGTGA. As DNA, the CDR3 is TGTGCCAGCAGCCCCGACGGGGCTAGCGGGTTCGACAATGAGCAGTTCTTC. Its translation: CASSPDGASGFDNEQFF.

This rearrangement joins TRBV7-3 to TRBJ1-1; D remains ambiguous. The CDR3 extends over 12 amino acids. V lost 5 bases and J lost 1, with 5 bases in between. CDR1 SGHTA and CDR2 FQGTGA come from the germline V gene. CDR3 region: CASSPSNTEAFF. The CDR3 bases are TGTGCCAGCAGCCCCTCGAACACTGAAGCTTTCTTT.

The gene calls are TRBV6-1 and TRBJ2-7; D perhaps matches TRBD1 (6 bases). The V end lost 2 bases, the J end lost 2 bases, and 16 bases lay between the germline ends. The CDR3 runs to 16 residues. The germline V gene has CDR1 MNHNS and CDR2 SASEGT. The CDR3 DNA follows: TGTGCCAGCAGTGAATCCATCTGGACAGCCACCTACGAGCAGTACTTC. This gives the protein CASSESIWTATYEQYF.

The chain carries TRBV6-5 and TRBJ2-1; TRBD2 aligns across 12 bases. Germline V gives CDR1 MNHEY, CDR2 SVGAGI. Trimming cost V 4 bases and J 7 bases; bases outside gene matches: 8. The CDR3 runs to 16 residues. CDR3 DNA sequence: TGTGCCAGCAGTTCGACCGCTAGCGGGGGGGCGAATGAGCAGTTCTTC. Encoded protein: CASSSTASGGANEQFF.

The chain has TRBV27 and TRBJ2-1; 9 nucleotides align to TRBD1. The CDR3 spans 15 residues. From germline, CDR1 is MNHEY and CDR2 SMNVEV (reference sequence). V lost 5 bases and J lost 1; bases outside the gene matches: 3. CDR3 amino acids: CASSDGTGSYNEQFF. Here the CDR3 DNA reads TGTGCCAGCAGTGACGGGACAGGGTCCTACAATGAGCAGTTCTTC.

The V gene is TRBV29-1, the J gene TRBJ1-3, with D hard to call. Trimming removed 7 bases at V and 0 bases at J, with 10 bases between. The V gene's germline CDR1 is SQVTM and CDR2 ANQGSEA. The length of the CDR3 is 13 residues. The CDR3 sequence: CSASTGSGNTIYF. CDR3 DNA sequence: TGCAGCGCCTCAACGGGCTCTGGAAACACCATATATTTT.

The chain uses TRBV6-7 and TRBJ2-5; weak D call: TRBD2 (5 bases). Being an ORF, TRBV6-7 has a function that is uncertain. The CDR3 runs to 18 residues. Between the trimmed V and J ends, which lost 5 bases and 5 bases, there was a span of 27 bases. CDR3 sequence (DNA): TGTGCCAGCAGTCACCCCACCCAGCTGACACCCGCGGGCGAGACCCAGTACTTC. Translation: CASSHPTQLTPAGETQYF.

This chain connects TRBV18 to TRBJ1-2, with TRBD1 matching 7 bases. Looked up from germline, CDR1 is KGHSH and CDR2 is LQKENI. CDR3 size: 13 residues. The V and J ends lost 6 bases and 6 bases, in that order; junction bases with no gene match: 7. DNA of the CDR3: TGTGCCAGCTCGCAGACAGGGCTCGATGGCTACACCTTC. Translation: CASSQTGLDGYTF.

CDR3 in amino acids: CASSLRTAGPNEKLFF. The CDR3 nucleotides are TGTGCCAGCAGCTTGAGGACGGCAGGGCCTAATGAAAAACTGTTTTTT. This rearrangement joins TRBV5-6 to TRBJ1-4, with D possibly being TRBD1 (5 bases). The CDR3 runs 16 residues. V lost 1 base to trimming and J lost 3 bases, with 13 bases between them. Germline V gives CDR1 SGHDT, CDR2 YYEEEE.

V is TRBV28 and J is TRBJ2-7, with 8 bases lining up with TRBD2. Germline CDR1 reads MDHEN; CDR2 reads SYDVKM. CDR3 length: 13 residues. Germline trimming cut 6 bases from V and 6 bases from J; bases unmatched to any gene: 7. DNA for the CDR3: TGTGCCAGCAGCGCGGGAGGTTTGAGCGAGCAGTACTTC. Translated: CASSAGGLSEQYF. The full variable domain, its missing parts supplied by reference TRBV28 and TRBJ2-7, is DVKVTQSSRYLVKRTGEKVFLECVQDMDHENMFWYRQDPGLGLRLIYFSYDVKMKEKGDIPEGYSVSREKKERFSLILESASTNQTSMYLCASSAGGLSEQYFGPGTRLTVT.